The 10 T cell receptor beta chains presented below share a single source sample, sequenced in a study of blood T cell repertoires in COVID-19. Data came from immunoSEQ multiplex PCR; TCRdb stores just in-frame clones and leaves some out. The sample includes around 160,000 clones, around 84% of them seen just once. The sample was peripheral blood. All receptors come from a human donor in a cohort sampled during active COVID-19.

This chain connects TRBV9 to TRBJ1-1; 7 nucleotides line up with TRBD1. This CDR3 contains 14 residues. Per the germline V gene, CDR1 is SGDLS and CDR2 is YYNGEE. The V and J ends lost 0 bases and 7 bases, in that order; junction bases with no gene match: 6. CDR3 sequence (DNA): TGTGCCAGCAGCGTAGAAGGGGGCGCCGGTGAAGCTTTCTTT. It codes for CASSVEGGAGEAFF.

The chain recombines TRBV4-1 with TRBJ2-5, with 12 bases aligning to TRBD2. This CDR3 contains 15 residues. The V segment lost 4 bases and the J segment 5 bases; nucleotides outside the gene matches: 5. Per germline, CDR1 MGHRA and CDR2 YSYEKL. This CDR3 reads CASSRDGLAGETQYF. The CDR3 DNA is TGCGCCAGCAGCCGGGACGGACTAGCGGGGGAGACCCAGTACTTC.

The rearrangement joins TRBV5-5 to TRBJ1-2; D call uncertain. The CDR3 spans 15 residues. Germline assignment: CDR1 SGHKS and CDR2 YYEKEE (reference sequence). V was trimmed by 0 bases and J by 7 bases, leaving 16 bases between them. CDR3 in DNA: TGTGCCAGCAGCTTGGAGACGGAGCCAACGGGTGGCTACACCTTC. Its protein product is CASSLETEPTGGYTF.

The CDR3 region has the DNA TGTGCCAGCAGCTTAGAGTCTGTGTCAACGGGTTCACCCCTCCACTTT. Residues: CASSLESVSTGSPLHF. The chain recombines TRBV7-9 with TRBJ1-6, with D uncertain. From germline, CDR1 is SEHNR and CDR2 FQNEAQ (reference sequence). The V and J ends lost 1 base and 9 bases respectively, with 16 bases between them. The CDR3 is made up of 16 amino acids.

As to this clone: Its ends do not fully match the called genes, so a read error is possible. This chain connects TRBV11-2 to TRBJ2-3; 8 nucleotides agree with TRBD2. The germline CDR1 and CDR2 sequences are SGHAT and FQNNGV. CDR3 size: 13 residues. CDR3 amino acids: CASTLAGTDTQYF. CDR3 DNA sequence: TGTGCCAGCACCTTAGCGGGGACAGATACGCAGTATTTT.

The CDR3 protein is CASSFPGLAGGSGNEQFF. In nucleotides, the CDR3 is TGTGCCAGCAGCTTTCCGGGACTAGCGGGGGGGAGCGGCAATGAGCAGTTCTTC. This chain joins TRBV11-3 and TRBJ2-1; TRBD2 agrees at 16 bases. This CDR3 is built from 18 residues. V trimming: 3 bases; J trimming: 6 bases; junction bases outside the gene matches: 8. Germline loops: CDR1 SGHNT, CDR2 YENEEA.

The chain uses TRBV7-9 and TRBJ2-5, with TRBD1 matching 8 bases. This CDR3 has 15 residues. Germline CDR1 and CDR2: SEHNR and FQNEAQ (reference sequence). The trim removed 5 bases at V and 5 bases at J, leaving 10 bases unmatched. The CDR3 loop is CASSLGQGREETQYF. CDR3 coding DNA: TGTGCCAGCAGCCTAGGACAGGGTCGCGAGGAGACCCAGTACTTC.

The chain links TRBV13 to TRBJ2-3; 8 bases map to TRBD1. This CDR3 is 14 amino acids long. The germline V gene encodes CDR1 PRHDT and CDR2 FYEKMQ (reference sequence). Trimming cost V 2 bases and J 7 bases; bases outside gene matches: 5. The CDR3 DNA sequence: TGTGCCAGCAGCTTAACAGGGGGGTTGAATACGCAGTATTTT. Amino acid sequence: CASSLTGGLNTQYF. Combining the CDR3 with reference TRBV13 and TRBJ2-3 gives the whole variable domain AAGVIQSPRHLIKEKRETATLKCYPIPRHDTVYWYQQGPGQDPQFLISFYEKMQSDKGSIPDRFSAQQFSDYHSELNMSSLELGDSALYFCASSLTGGLNTQYFGPGTRLTVL.

This clone was seen only once. This chain uses TRBV24-1 with TRBJ2-7; 7 bases are shared with TRBD1. V shed 3 bases, J shed 1 base, and the junction held 8 bases outside the gene matches. CDR1 is KGHDR, CDR2 SFDVKD, per germline. This CDR3 spans 16 amino acids. The CDR3 spells CATSDKQGWGSYEQYF. CDR3 bases: TGTGCCACCAGTGATAAACAGGGGTGGGGGTCCTACGAGCAGTACTTC.

This chain uses TRBV29-1 with TRBJ2-4; maybe TRBD1 (5 bases). Between the trimmed V and J ends, which lost 7 bases and 2 bases, there was a span of 18 bases. The CDR3 contains 15 residues. Germline V gene lookup returns CDR1 SQVTM and CDR2 ANQGSEA. The CDR3 region is CSAFGATWTKNIQYF. For the CDR3, the DNA is TGCAGCGCCTTTGGGGCAACTTGGACCAAAAACATTCAGTACTTC.